This passage covers 22 T cell receptor beta chains from one sample sequenced in a study of cytomegalovirus exposure and HLA in healthy donors. It was with 60 Vbeta and 13 Jbeta primers that the PCR ran. Method: immunoSEQ multiplex PCR; TCRdb's copy keeps in-frame clones and lacks some. The data show 100,000 to 150,000 clones, less than 80% seen once. The sample was PBMCs. The source is a woman aged 50 to 60 in good health and CMV-seropositive.

The gene calls are TRBV5-1 and TRBJ1-4, with a possible D match to TRBD1 (5 bases). The CDR3 is made up of 13 amino acids. Germline V CDR1 and CDR2: SGHRS, YFSETQ. Trimming removed 0 bases at V and 5 bases at J, with 5 bases between. The DNA of the CDR3 is TGCGCCAGCAGCTTGGGACAGAATGAAAAACTGTTTTTT. This sequence encodes CASSLGQNEKLFF.

This clone came up a few times. The genes are TRBV18 and TRBJ1-3, with D maybe TRBD1 (6 bases). V lost 1 base, J lost 4 bases, and 11 bases lay in between. CDR1 and CDR2 from the germline V gene are KGHSH and LQKENI. The CDR3 length is 15 residues. CDR3 in amino acids: CASSPRQARGNTIYF. The CDR3, as DNA: TGTGCCAGCTCACCACGACAGGCTCGAGGAAACACCATATATTTT.

The chain has TRBV20-1 and TRBJ2-5; D is unclear. This CDR3 has 11 residues. In germline, CDR1 is DFQATT, CDR2 SNEGSKA (reference sequence). Trimming removed 5 bases at V and 0 bases at J, with 4 bases between. This chain's CDR3 is CSAPDQETQYF. CDR3 DNA: TGCAGTGCTCCGGACCAAGAGACCCAGTACTTC.

This chain uses TRBV10-2 with TRBJ2-5; no clear D gene. Between the trimmed V and J ends, which lost 6 bases and 3 bases, there was a span of 11 bases. Germline V gene data show CDR1 as WSHSY and CDR2 as SAAADI. This CDR3 contains 13 residues. As DNA, the CDR3 is TGCGCCAGCAGCGCAGGTGGTGAAGAGACCCAGTACTTC. This encodes CASSAGGEETQYF.

The chain recombines TRBV2 with TRBJ2-1; 11 bases are a match to TRBD2. The CDR3 length is 15 residues. The ends lost 7 bases at V and 4 bases at J; junction bases unmatched: 6. The V gene's germline CDR1 is SNHLY and CDR2 FYNNEI. The DNA for the CDR3 is TGTGCCAGCATCCTCGGGACTAGCGGTTACAATGAGCAGTTCTTC. It codes for CASILGTSGYNEQFF. The complete variable domain, with remaining parts taken from reference TRBV2 and TRBJ2-1, reads EPEVTQTPSHQVTQMGQEVILRCVPISNHLYFYWYRQILGQKVEFLVSFYNNEISEKSEIFDDQFSVERPDGSNFTLKIRSTKLEDSAMYFCASILGTSGYNEQFFGPGTRLTVL.

This rearrangement joins TRBV7-6 to TRBJ2-3; 7 positions agree with TRBD2. Germline V lookup: CDR1 SGHVS, CDR2 FNYEAQ. Trimming cost V 6 bases and J 6 bases; bases outside gene matches: 9. This CDR3 is built from 14 residues. CDR3 in amino acids: CASSPGGSGDTQYF. CDR3 nucleotides: TGTGCCAGCAGTCCTGGGGGTAGCGGGGATACGCAGTATTTT.

J is TRBJ2-7 and V is TRBV21-1; the table's D call TRBD2 went unverified against the DNA. TRBV21-1 is classified as a pseudogene. This CDR3 has 22 amino acids. CDR3 amino acids: CASRNPKVVFGPSGSWTYEQYF. The CDR3 nucleotides are TGTGCCAGCAGAAACCCTAAGGTCGTTTTTGGTCCTAGCGGGAGTTGGACCTACGAGCAGTACTTC.

The genes are TRBV5-4 and TRBJ2-4; 7 bases agree with TRBD2. The CDR3 consists of 14 residues. The germline gives CDR1 SGHNT, CDR2 YYREEE (reference sequence). V gave up 7 bases and J gave up 6 bases; unmatched junction bases: 10. The DNA of the CDR3 is TGTGCCAGCTCCCCGGGGGGTCTGAGAAACATTCAGTACTTC. It is translated as CASSPGGLRNIQYF.

The chain combines TRBV5-1 with TRBJ1-2; TRBD1 agrees at 7 bases. Looked up from germline, CDR1 is SGHRS and CDR2 is YFSETQ. CDR3 size: 14 residues. J gave up 4 bases and V 4 bases, and 7 bases lay outside the gene matches. The CDR3: CASSTGTEIYGYTF. In DNA, the CDR3 is TGCGCCAGCAGCACCGGGACAGAGATCTATGGCTACACCTTC. Combining the CDR3 with reference TRBV5-1 and TRBJ1-2 gives the whole variable domain KAGVTQTPRYLIKTRGQQVTLSCSPISGHRSVSWYQQTPGQGLQFLFEYFSETQRNKGNFPGRFSGRQFSNSRSEMNVSTLELGDSALYLCASSTGTEIYGYTFGSGTRLTVV.

DNA for the CDR3: TGTGCCAGCAGCCGTGGACTAATCGGCAGCAATGAGCAGTTCTTC. It specifies CASSRGLIGSNEQFF. The chain couples TRBV7-2 to TRBJ2-1; D may be TRBD2 (6 bases). Looked up from germline, CDR1 is SGHTA and CDR2 is FQGNSA. Trimming removed 5 bases at V and 6 bases at J, with 17 bases between. The CDR3 consists of 15 residues. Based on the CDR3 plus reference TRBV7-2 and TRBJ2-1, the full variable domain is GAGVSQSPSNKVTEKGKDVELRCDPISGHTALYWYRQSLGQGLEFLIYFQGNSAPDKSGLPSDRFSAERTGGSVSTLTIQRTQQEDSAVYLCASSRGLIGSNEQFFGPGTRLTVL.

The V and J genes are TRBV19 and TRBJ1-1, with 8 bases that match TRBD1. The germline V gene has CDR1 LNHDA and CDR2 SQIVND (reference sequence). J was trimmed by 0 bases and V by 7 bases; bases with no gene match: 4. The CDR3 sequence is 14 residues long. CDR3 protein: CASTQQGVNTEAFF. CDR3 nucleotides: TGTGCCAGTACTCAACAGGGGGTGAACACTGAAGCTTTCTTT. Combining the CDR3 with reference TRBV19 and TRBJ1-1 gives the whole variable domain DGGITQSPKYLFRKEGQNVTLSCEQNLNHDAMYWYRQDPGQGLRLIYYSQIVNDFQKGDIAEGYSVSREKKESFPLTVTSAQKNPTAFYLCASTQQGVNTEAFFGQGTRLTVV.

The chain links TRBV19 to TRBJ1-5; D is perhaps TRBD1 (5 bases). Looked up from germline, CDR1 is LNHDA and CDR2 is SQIVND (reference sequence). CDR3 length equals 16 residues. Trimming shortened V by 3 bases and J by 0 bases, and 12 bases separated the two germline ends. CDR3 coding DNA: TGTGCCAGTAGTATCTGGCAGACAGATAGCAATCAGCCCCAGCATTTT. Protein: CASSIWQTDSNQPQHF.

The chain links TRBV19 to TRBJ1-5, with D perhaps TRBD1 (6 bases). V was shortened by 5 bases and J by 0 bases, with 8 bases between the two germline ends. The CDR3 sequence is 14 residues long. Germline values: CDR1 LNHDA, CDR2 SQIVND (reference sequence). CDR3 protein: CASSDRNSNQPQHF. CDR3 in DNA: TGTGCCAGTAGTGACAGGAATAGCAATCAGCCCCAGCATTTT.

The CDR3 spells CASSDPGQLNTEAFF. The DNA of the CDR3 is TGTGCCAGCAGTGATCCGGGACAGCTGAACACTGAAGCTTTCTTT. The chain employs TRBV2 and TRBJ1-1; TRBD1 aligns across 7 bases. V lost 3 bases to trimming and J lost 0 bases; unmatched junction nucleotides: 4. Germline lookup yields CDR1 SNHLY and CDR2 FYNNEI. This CDR3 is built from 15 residues.

The CDR3 DNA reads TGTGCCAGCAGCACGACAGGGTTCGGAAACACCATATATTTT. Translated, it gives CASSTTGFGNTIYF. V usage is TRBV7-6 and J usage is TRBJ1-3, with TRBD1 matching 7 bases. This CDR3 region has 14 residues. CDR1 and CDR2 from the germline V gene are SGHVS and FNYEAQ. J gave up 4 bases and V 5 bases, and 5 bases lay outside the gene matches.

The chain combines TRBV6-6 with TRBJ2-1; tentatively, D is TRBD1 (5 bases). The V gene lost 0 bases and the J gene lost 6 bases, with 12 bases spanning the gap. There are 15 residues in the CDR3. Germline loops: CDR1 MNHNY, CDR2 SVGAGI (reference sequence). The CDR3 reads CASSYSQQVGNEQFF. For the CDR3, the DNA is TGTGCCAGCAGTTACTCGCAACAGGTCGGCAATGAGCAGTTCTTC.

This clone was observed a few times. The genes are TRBV6-1 and TRBJ1-6, with 7 nucleotides matching TRBD1. Germline loops: CDR1 MNHNS, CDR2 SASEGT. J was trimmed by 6 bases and V by 1 base; bases with no gene match: 0. The CDR3 has 14 amino acids. CDR3 nucleotide sequence: TGTGCCAGCAGTGAAGGACAGGGTAATTCACCCCTCCACTTT. Its protein is CASSEGQGNSPLHF.

The V and J genes are TRBV2 and TRBJ2-3; 7 bases match TRBD2. CDR1 is SNHLY and CDR2 is FYNNEI in the germline V gene. J gave up 8 bases and V 7 bases, and 9 bases lay outside the gene matches. CDR3 length equals 13 residues. CDR3 coding DNA: TGTGCCAGCATAGCTAGCGGAGAGACTACGCAGTATTTT. Translated, it gives CASIASGETTQYF.

This clone was observed a single time. V is TRBV19 and J is TRBJ2-1; D is unclear. Between the trimmed V and J ends, which lost 2 bases and 6 bases, there was a span of 11 bases. The CDR3 runs 14 residues. CDR1 is LNHDA and CDR2 is SQIVND in the germline V gene (reference sequence). CDR3 DNA sequence: TGTGCCAGTAGTATAAGTGCGGCCAGCAATGAGCAGTTCTTC. The encoded protein is CASSISAASNEQFF.

The chain recombines TRBV5-1 with TRBJ2-5; 9 nucleotides agree with TRBD2. V was clipped by 0 bases and J by 7 bases; unmatched bases: 7. The CDR3 is 15 amino acids. Germline V gene sequence: CDR1 SGHRS, CDR2 YFSETQ. CDR3 sequence reads: CASSLVSGGPATQYF. The CDR3 coding sequence is TGCGCCAGCAGCTTGGTTAGCGGGGGCCCAGCGACCCAGTACTTC.

The V call is TRBV27, the J call TRBJ2-1; 9 nucleotides agree with TRBD1. This CDR3 has 14 residues. Unmatched junction bases numbered 9, after V lost 6 bases and J lost 9 bases. In germline, CDR1 is MNHEY, CDR2 SMNVEV (reference sequence). Written as DNA, the CDR3 is TGTGCCAGCAGGTCCGGGACAGGGCCATCTGAGCAGTTCTTC. Translated, it gives CASRSGTGPSEQFF.

The V and J genes are TRBV30 and TRBJ2-3, with unresolved D. This CDR3 is built from 11 residues. Trimming stripped 2 bases from V and 6 bases from J, with 6 bases between. The germline gives CDR1 GTSNPN, CDR2 SVGIG (reference sequence). The CDR3 bases are TGTGCCTGGAGTAACCGGGATACGCAGTATTTT. Translating it yields CAWSNRDTQYF.